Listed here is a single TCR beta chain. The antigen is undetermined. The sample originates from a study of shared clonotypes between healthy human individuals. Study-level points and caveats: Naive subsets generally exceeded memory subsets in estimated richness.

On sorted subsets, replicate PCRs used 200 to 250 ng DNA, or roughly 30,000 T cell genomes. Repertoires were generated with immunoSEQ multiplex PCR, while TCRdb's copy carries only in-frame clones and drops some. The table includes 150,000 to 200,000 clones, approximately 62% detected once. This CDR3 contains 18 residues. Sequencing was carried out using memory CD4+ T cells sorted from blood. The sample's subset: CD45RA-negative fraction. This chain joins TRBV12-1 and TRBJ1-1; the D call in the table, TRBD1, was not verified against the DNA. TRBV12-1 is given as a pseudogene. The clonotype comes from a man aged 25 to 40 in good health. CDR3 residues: CASSFANLNSRVNTEAFF. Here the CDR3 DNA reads TGTGCCAGCAGCTTTGCGAATCTTAACAGCAGAGTGAACACTGAAGCTTTCTTT.